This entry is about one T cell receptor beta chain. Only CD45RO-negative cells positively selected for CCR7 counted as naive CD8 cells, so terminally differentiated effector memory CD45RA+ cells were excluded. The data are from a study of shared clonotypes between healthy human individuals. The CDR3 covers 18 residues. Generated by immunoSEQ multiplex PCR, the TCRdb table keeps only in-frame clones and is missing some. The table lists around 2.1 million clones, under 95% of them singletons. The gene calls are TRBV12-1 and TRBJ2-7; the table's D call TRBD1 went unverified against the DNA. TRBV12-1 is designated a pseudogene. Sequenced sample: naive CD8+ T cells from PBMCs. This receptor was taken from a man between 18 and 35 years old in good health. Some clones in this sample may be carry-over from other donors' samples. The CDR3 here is CASSFARRVAGEPYEQYF. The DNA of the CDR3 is TGTGCCAGCAGCTTTGCCCGGCGCGTCGCAGGGGAGCCCTACGAGCAGTACTTC.